Below, 27 T cell receptor beta chains from the same sample are listed, as sequenced in a study of shared clonotypes between healthy human individuals. Naivety among CD8 cells was defined by CD45RO negativity and positive CCR7 selection, thereby excluding terminally differentiated effector memory CD45RA+ cells. Clones were sequenced by immunoSEQ multiplex PCR, and TCRdb holds only the in-frame ones, with some missing. The table records hundreds of thousands of clones, roughly 98% of them present only once. Material: naive CD8+ T cells sorted from blood. These receptor sequences come from a man aged 25 to 45 in good health.

This clone is a singleton in its sample. The chain combines TRBV2 with TRBJ2-1; 7 positions match TRBD2. Germline trimming cut 8 bases from V and 0 bases from J; bases unmatched to any gene: 4. CDR3 size: 14 residues. In germline, CDR1 is SNHLY, CDR2 FYNNEI. CDR3 bases: TGTGCCAGCTGGGAGGGTTCCTCCTACAATGAGCAGTTCTTC. As protein: CASWEGSSYNEQFF.

The rearrangement links TRBV5-4 to TRBJ2-1; perhaps D is TRBD1 or TRBD2 (7 bases each). Trimming took 0 bases from V and 2 from J, leaving 15 bases between them. The germline V gene encodes CDR1 SGHNT and CDR2 YYREEE (reference sequence). The CDR3 has 17 residues. The CDR3 protein is CASSLASGTAAYNEQFF. Here the CDR3 DNA reads TGTGCCAGCAGCTTGGCCAGCGGGACAGCCGCCTACAATGAGCAGTTCTTC.

The V call is TRBV29-1, the J call TRBJ2-1; 8 bases agree with TRBD2. J gave up 0 bases and V 8 bases, and 6 bases lay outside the gene matches. This CDR3 spans 14 amino acids. Germline-derived CDR1 and CDR2 are SQVTM and ANQGSEA. The CDR3 loop reads CSFLAGFSYNEQFF. CDR3 in DNA: TGCAGCTTTTTAGCGGGATTCTCCTACAATGAGCAGTTCTTC.

V usage is TRBV5-1 and J usage is TRBJ2-7; 15 bases match TRBD2. Losses at the gene ends were 5 bases for V and 2 bases for J; bases not matched to a gene: 5. Germline V gene sequence: CDR1 SGHRS, CDR2 YFSETQ. The length of the CDR3 is 16 residues. CDR3 nucleotide sequence: TGCGCCAGCAGTGGGACTAGCGGGAGGAAAGCCTACGAGCAGTACTTC. Amino acids: CASSGTSGRKAYEQYF.

The genes are TRBV29-1 and TRBJ2-1; possible D gene TRBD1, 6 bases. V lost 3 bases and J 0 bases, leaving 15 bases between the germline ends. The CDR3 has 16 residues. Looked up from germline, CDR1 is SQVTM and CDR2 is ANQGSEA. CDR3 DNA: TGCAGCGTTGATTTGGGACAAGAGAACTCCTACAATGAGCAGTTCTTC. It encodes CSVDLGQENSYNEQFF.

The V gene is TRBV13, the J gene TRBJ2-1, with a possible D match to TRBD2 (5 bases). V was shortened by 7 bases and J by 6 bases, with 13 bases between the two germline ends. CDR1 and CDR2 (germline): PRHDT, FYEKMQ (reference sequence). CDR3 length: 13 amino acids. CDR3 DNA sequence: TGTGCCAGCAACTCCGGGGTAATCAATGAGCAGTTCTTC. This translates into CASNSGVINEQFF.

The chain uses TRBV28 and TRBJ1-2; weak D call: TRBD1 (5 bases). The CDR3 is made up of 12 amino acids. Germline V gene data show CDR1 as MDHEN and CDR2 as SYDVKM. With 9 bases removed from V and 3 bases from J, the gap between germline ends came to 11 bases. Here the CDR3 DNA reads TGTGCCAGTCAAGGGACCGACTATGGCTACACCTTC. Protein sequence: CASQGTDYGYTF.

The chain combines TRBV27 with TRBJ2-7; TRBD1 matches at 9 bases. Germline V CDR1 and CDR2: MNHEY, SMNVEV (reference sequence). J was trimmed by 2 bases and V by 2 bases; bases with no gene match: 4. The CDR3 sequence is 15 residues long. Here the CDR3 reads CASSLQGTGPYEQYF. In DNA, the CDR3 is TGTGCCAGCAGTTTACAGGGGACAGGGCCCTACGAGCAGTACTTC.

The chain joins TRBV7-2 to TRBJ2-5; 8 positions agree with TRBD2. The trim removed 2 bases at V and 4 bases at J, leaving 12 bases unmatched. Germline CDR1 reads SGHTA; CDR2 reads FQGNSA. CDR3 size: 17 residues. The CDR3 nucleotides read TGTGCCAGCAGCTTACACGTCCGGGAGGGCCCGCGAGAGACCCAGTACTTC. It is translated as CASSLHVREGPRETQYF.

The J gene is TRBJ2-7, the V gene TRBV7-9; D could derive from TRBD1 or TRBD2 (5 bases each). Germline-derived CDR1 and CDR2 are SEHNR and FQNEAQ (reference sequence). Trimming removed 4 bases from V and 2 bases from J, with 15 bases in between. The CDR3 loop spans 15 amino acids. CDR3 in amino acids: CASSSGFGGAYEQYF. The CDR3 DNA reads TGTGCCAGCAGCTCAGGGTTTGGGGGAGCCTACGAGCAGTACTTC.

The chain carries TRBV25-1 and TRBJ2-3, with 7 bases aligning to TRBD1. Unmatched junction bases numbered 3, after V lost 8 bases and J lost 4 bases. The CDR3 loop spans 12 amino acids. The V gene's germline CDR1 is MGHDK and CDR2 SYGVNS. The CDR3 DNA follows: TGTGCCAGCGGCCAGGGGGCAGATACGCAGTATTTT. Translating gives CASGQGADTQYF. Full variable domain (missing parts from reference TRBV25-1 and TRBJ2-3): EADIYQTPRYLVIGTGKKITLECSQTMGHDKMYWYQQDPGMELHLIHYSYGVNSTEKGDLSSESTVSRIRTEHFPLTLESARPSHTSQYLCASGQGADTQYFGPGTRLTVL.

The rearrangement uses TRBV2 and TRBJ2-7, with D tentatively TRBD2 (5 bases). This CDR3 has 15 amino acids. Deletions cut 1 base from V and 2 bases from J, with 12 bases between. CDR1 SNHLY and CDR2 FYNNEI come from the germline V gene. The DNA of the CDR3 is TGTGCCAGCAGTGAAGAGTGGGAGAGAGCCTACGAGCAGTACTTC. Protein: CASSEEWERAYEQYF.

The chain recombines TRBV14 with TRBJ2-1; 9 bases are a match to TRBD1. Germline loops: CDR1 SGHDN, CDR2 FVKESK. CDR3 length: 19 residues. J gave up 4 bases and V 0 bases, and 13 bases lay outside the gene matches. DNA of the CDR3: TGTGCCAGCAGCCAAGATCACATTGCCTGGGGGACAGGGTACAATGAGCAGTTCTTC. Protein: CASSQDHIAWGTGYNEQFF.

The rearrangement uses TRBV18 and TRBJ1-2, with D possibly TRBD1 on 5 matching bases. Trimming shortened V by 0 bases and J by 4 bases, and 15 bases separated the two germline ends. CDR1 KGHSH and CDR2 LQKENI come from the germline V gene. The CDR3 is made up of 16 amino acids. In DNA form, the CDR3 reads TGTGCCAGCTCACCACCGAATTGGGGGTCCGGCTATGGCTACACCTTC. Protein sequence: CASSPPNWGSGYGYTF. The complete variable domain, with remaining parts taken from reference TRBV18 and TRBJ1-2, reads NAGVMQNPRHLVRRRGQEARLRCSPMKGHSHVYWYRQLPEEGLKFMVYLQKENIIDESGMPKERFSAEFPKEGPSILRIQQVVRGDSAAYFCASSPPNWGSGYGYTFGSGTRLTVV.

The V call is TRBV14, the J call TRBJ2-1; the match to TRBD2 covers 9 bases. Trimming at V came to 1 base and at J to 4 bases, leaving 5 bases not matched to a gene. Germline V gene data show CDR1 as SGHDN and CDR2 as FVKESK. This CDR3 has 16 residues. The CDR3: CASSQAFGLAYNEQFF. The CDR3 bases are TGTGCCAGCAGCCAAGCCTTTGGACTAGCGTACAATGAGCAGTTCTTC. Using reference TRBV14 and TRBJ2-1 for the parts outside the CDR3, the full variable domain is EAGVTQFPSHSVIEKGQTVTLRCDPISGHDNLYWYRRVMGKEIKFLLHFVKESKQDESGMPNNRFLAERTGGTYSTLKVQPAELEDSGVYFCASSQAFGLAYNEQFFGPGTRLTVL.

In regard to this clone: The sample carries other DNA sequences with the same CDR3. The chain joins TRBV5-6 to TRBJ2-7; D is unresolved. CDR1 and CDR2 (germline): SGHDT, YYEEEE. This CDR3 has 11 amino acids. The V end was cut by 2 bases, the J end by 4 bases, with 4 bases between. This chain's CDR3 is CASSFGYEQYF. The CDR3 DNA sequence: TGTGCCAGCAGCTTTGGGTACGAGCAGTACTTC.

This chain joins TRBV9 and TRBJ2-7; D may be TRBD1 or TRBD2 (6 bases each). This CDR3 has 13 amino acids. The germline gives CDR1 SGDLS, CDR2 YYNGEE. V lost 9 bases, J lost 1 base, and 14 bases lay in between. CDR3 sequence reads: CANGGGLSYEQYF. The CDR3 DNA sequence: TGTGCCAACGGGGGCGGACTGTCCTACGAGCAGTACTTC.

With respect to this clone: Additional DNA sequences in this sample encode the identical CDR3. The chain links TRBV2 to TRBJ2-2; D is unclear. The ends were cut back, 8 bases at V and 0 bases at J, with 4 bases in the middle. The germline V gene has CDR1 SNHLY and CDR2 FYNNEI. This CDR3 region has 12 residues. DNA of the CDR3: TGTGCCAGCTTGGCGAACACCGGGGAGCTGTTTTTT. This encodes CASLANTGELFF. The entire variable domain, with the rest obtained from reference TRBV2 and TRBJ2-2, is as follows: EPEVTQTPSHQVTQMGQEVILRCVPISNHLYFYWYRQILGQKVEFLVSFYNNEISEKSEIFDDQFSVERPDGSNFTLKIRSTKLEDSAMYFCASLANTGELFFGEGSRLTVL.

V gene TRBV18 combines with J gene TRBJ2-2; D not certain. This CDR3 is 16 amino acids long. In germline, CDR1 is KGHSH, CDR2 LQKENI. V lost 0 bases, J lost 0 bases, and 8 bases lay in between. The CDR3 spells CASSPPTTSNTGELFF. CDR3 nucleotides: TGTGCCAGCTCACCACCCACAACCTCGAACACCGGGGAGCTGTTTTTT.

The genes are TRBV5-1 and TRBJ1-1; 10 bases fit TRBD1. V shed 4 bases and J 8 bases; nucleotides not matched to a gene: 5. The CDR3 loop spans 13 amino acids. Germline-derived CDR1 and CDR2 are SGHRS and YFSETQ. The CDR3 region has the DNA TGCGCCAGCAGCCTAGACAGGGGGCCCGAAGCTTTCTTT. Translating it yields CASSLDRGPEAFF. Combining the CDR3 with reference TRBV5-1 and TRBJ1-1 gives the whole variable domain KAGVTQTPRYLIKTRGQQVTLSCSPISGHRSVSWYQQTPGQGLQFLFEYFSETQRNKGNFPGRFSGRQFSNSRSEMNVSTLELGDSALYLCASSLDRGPEAFFGQGTRLTVV.

The genes are TRBV6-1 and TRBJ1-4; D gene unclear. Germline CDR1 MNHNS, CDR2 SASEGT. This CDR3 comprises 15 residues. Deletions cut 2 bases from V and 6 bases from J, with 13 bases between. The CDR3 DNA reads as TGTGCCAGCAGTGAAAACCGGGTGGTGGATGAAAAACTGTTTTTT. Translating gives CASSENRVVDEKLFF.

The count of this clone is one. The CDR3 sequence: CASSLDRSSYNEQFF. CDR3 DNA: TGTGCCAGCAGCCTCGACAGGAGCTCCTACAATGAGCAGTTCTTC. The J gene is TRBJ2-1, the V gene TRBV7-2; weak D call: TRBD1 (6 bases). V was shortened by 5 bases and J by 0 bases, with 11 bases between the two germline ends. Germline CDR1 and CDR2: SGHTA and FQGNSA. The CDR3 runs 15 residues.

V and J are TRBV6-5 and TRBJ1-2, with 8 positions matching TRBD1. This CDR3 spans 16 amino acids. Looked up from germline, CDR1 is MNHEY and CDR2 is SVGAGI. J was trimmed by 10 bases and V by 0 bases; bases with no gene match: 13. The CDR3 nucleotides read TGTGCCAGCAGTTACTCCAGGGGCAGGGGGCGGCGACACTACACCTTC. Residues: CASSYSRGRGRRHYTF.

The genes are TRBV5-5 and TRBJ2-3; D is perhaps TRBD2 (6 bases). The CDR3 runs 15 residues. The V end was cut by 2 bases, the J end by 0 bases, with 10 bases between. Germline V lookup: CDR1 SGHKS, CDR2 YYEKEE (reference sequence). CDR3 loop: CASSLAGPSTDTQYF. The CDR3 DNA is TGTGCCAGCAGCTTAGCGGGTCCTAGCACAGATACGCAGTATTTT.

The genes are TRBV7-9 and TRBJ2-7, with D possibly matching TRBD1 (6 bases). The CDR3 spans 15 residues. Germline lookup yields CDR1 SEHNR and CDR2 FQNEAQ (reference sequence). V lost 5 bases and J 2 bases, leaving 16 bases between the germline ends. As DNA, the CDR3 is TGTGCCAGCAGCCCGACCCAGGACAGTGCCTACGAGCAGTACTTC. Its protein is CASSPTQDSAYEQYF.

The CDR3 spells CASSLTQGAVELFF. Written as DNA, the CDR3 is TGTGCCAGCAGCTTAACACAGGGCGCGGTAGAACTGTTTTTT. J is TRBJ1-4 and V is TRBV5-6; D perhaps matches TRBD1 (6 bases). This CDR3 contains 14 residues. Germline V gene data show CDR1 as SGHDT and CDR2 as YYEEEE. V was pared by 2 bases and J by 12 bases, with 17 bases between.

V gene TRBV6-5 combines with J gene TRBJ1-1, with a weak D call TRBD1 (6 bases). CDR1 and CDR2 from the germline V gene are MNHEY and SVGAGI. The CDR3 spans 13 residues. With 2 bases removed from V and 8 bases from J, the gap between germline ends came to 12 bases. The CDR3 nucleotides are TGTGCCAGCAGTTACACGCCGGGACAAGAAGCTTTCTTT. This sequence encodes CASSYTPGQEAFF.